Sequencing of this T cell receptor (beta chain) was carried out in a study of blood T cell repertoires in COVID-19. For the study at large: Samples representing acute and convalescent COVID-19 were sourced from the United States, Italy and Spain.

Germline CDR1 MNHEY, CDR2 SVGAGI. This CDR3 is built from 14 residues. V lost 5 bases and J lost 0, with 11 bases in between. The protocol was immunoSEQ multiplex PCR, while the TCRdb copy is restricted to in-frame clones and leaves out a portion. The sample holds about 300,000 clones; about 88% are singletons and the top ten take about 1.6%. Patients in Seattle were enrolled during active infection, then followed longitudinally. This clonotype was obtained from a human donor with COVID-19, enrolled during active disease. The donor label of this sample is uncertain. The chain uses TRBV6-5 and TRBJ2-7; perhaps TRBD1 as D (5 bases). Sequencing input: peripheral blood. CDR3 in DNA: TGTGCCAGCAGTCCCGGCAGGGACTCCTACGAGCAGTACTTC. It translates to CASSPGRDSYEQYF.